This T cell receptor beta chain was captured in a study of blood T cell repertoires in COVID-19 (dated by TCRdb to 2020 to 2021). Describing the broader study: Samples covering the acute and convalescent phases of COVID-19 were provided by collaborators in the United States, Italy and Spain. HLA class I and class II types, where available, came from metadata supplied by the sample provider rather than from assay-based typing. The prospective study material was composed of cDNA or gDNA derived from T cells, B-cell-depleted T cells, or PBMCs. The repertoires were released in a freely available public database meant as a resource for research on the immune response to SARS-CoV-2. Subjects who had been exposed to COVID-19, were actively infected with it, or had recovered from it provided the deeply sampled blood TCRbeta repertoires that made up the dataset. Nearly every sample came with metadata listing a de-identified subject ID, COVID-19 status, age in years and sex. The samples were drawn from the first 160 participants of the ongoing ImmuneRACE study and from over a thousand subjects provided by 6 global collaborators. The research as a whole found: How much clinical and demographic metadata was included differed by source and by participant, and the metadata was provided uncurated.

TCRbeta CDR3 regions were amplified from genomic DNA by means of the immunoSEQ Assay, a bias-controlled multiplex PCR. Processing in the source paper ran as follows. The number of nucleated cells in each sample was estimated by amplification of reference gene primers within the assay. To quantify the absolute abundance of each unique TCRbeta CDR3 rearrangement, sequence reads were collapsed and filtered. For each sample, productive Simpson clonality was calculated as the square root of Simpson's diversity index across productive rearrangements. TCRdb limited this immuneACCESS table to in-frame rearrangements with V and J called. A share of clones is missing; checked studies link under half to unresolved V genes, and the rest is unexplained. V and J calls and clone size are copied from that table; D and trimming were computed from the DNA. The sample profile shows 150,000 to 200,000 clones; 88% of them were found once. The ten largest clones add up to 4.4% of the sample.

Concerning this clone: Its cognate antigen has yet to be identified. No qualities accompany the bases; no much larger clone lies one base away.

Each collaborating institution followed its own protocols to collect whole blood in K2EDTA tubes. For TCRbeta analysis, collaborators shipped samples as frozen whole blood, isolated PBMCs, or DNA extracted from either of those sample types. The germline V gene yields SGHAT for CDR1 and FQNNGV for CDR2. V trim: 8 bases; J trim: 0 bases; unmatched bases: 8. The CDR3 spans 15 residues, from the cysteine through the phenylalanine. Of the read, only the CDR3 DNA is kept; its 45 bases are in frame from base 1. The sample taken for sequencing was peripheral blood. The V and J segments used are TRBV11-2 and TRBJ2-5, and 8 bases in between align with TRBD1. This TCR was sampled from a human donor in a cohort sampled during active COVID-19. The CDR3 loop reads CASSPRTGYQETQYF. Here is the DNA: TGTGCCAGCTCACCCAGGACAGGGTACCAAGAGACCCAGTACTTC.